This TCR beta chain was profiled in a study of cytomegalovirus exposure and HLA in healthy donors. PCR employed 60 Vbeta and 13 Jbeta primers. Sequencing was performed with immunoSEQ multiplex PCR; in TCRdb, only in-frame clones are kept and a portion is missing. The data contain fewer than 250,000 clones, roughly four fifths of them singletons. This clonotype was obtained from a man aged 18 to 29 in good health and CMV-seronegative. Material: PBMCs.

The CDR3: CASSQGLELAAYEQYF. Here the CDR3 DNA reads TGCGCCAGCAGCCAAGGGCTGGAACTAGCGGCTTACGAGCAGTACTTC. The J gene is TRBJ2-7, the V gene TRBV4-3, with TRBD2 matching over 8 bases. CDR3 length equals 16 residues. V dropped 1 base and J dropped 4; count of bases not matched to a gene: 9. Germline V gives CDR1 LGHNA, CDR2 YSLEER.